The 18 T cell receptor beta chains below were found in one sample sequenced in a study of cytomegalovirus exposure and HLA in healthy donors. Vbeta (60) and Jbeta (13) primers were used in the PCR. Some clones are missing from TCRdb's copy, which holds only in-frame ones; the method was immunoSEQ multiplex PCR. The profile shows around 150,000 clones, around 77% of them singletons. Material: PBMCs. The receptors stem from a man younger than 45 in good health and CMV-seronegative.

The genes are TRBV7-8 and TRBJ2-3; 14 nucleotides align to TRBD2. This CDR3 is 17 amino acids long. Trimming cost V 3 bases and J 2 bases; bases outside gene matches: 4. Germline assignment: CDR1 SGHVS and CDR2 FQNEAQ. DNA of the CDR3: TGTGCCAGCAGCTTCGGGACTAGCGGGAGTTTCACAGATACGCAGTATTTT. Its protein product is CASSFGTSGSFTDTQYF.

In this sample, this clone turned up once. The chain uses TRBV4-1 and TRBJ1-2; D remains unclear. V was clipped by 1 base and J by 5 bases, with 8 bases between them. The CDR3 is made up of 13 amino acids. Germline loops: CDR1 MGHRA, CDR2 YSYEKL. The CDR3 sequence is CASSQGGSYGYTF. As DNA, the CDR3 is TGCGCCAGCAGCCAAGGCGGATCTTATGGCTACACCTTC.

This clone occurred once. The chain combines TRBV19 with TRBJ2-7; tentative D call: TRBD2 (5 bases). There are 13 residues in the CDR3. The germline gives CDR1 LNHDA, CDR2 SQIVND (reference sequence). Trimming cost V 3 bases and J 5 bases, with 11 bases left between them. DNA of the CDR3: TGTGCCAGTAGTATGAGCCGGGGAAACGAGCAGTACTTC. It yields the protein CASSMSRGNEQYF.

The genes are TRBV5-1 and TRBJ2-7; 11 bases map to TRBD2. The CDR3 runs 16 residues. Germline CDR1 reads SGHRS; CDR2 reads YFSETQ. The trim removed 4 bases at V and 5 bases at J, leaving 11 bases unmatched. The CDR3 DNA is TGCGCCAGCAGCGGGATAGCGGGAGGGCTGGTCGACGAGCAGTACTTC. Its translation: CASSGIAGGLVDEQYF.

Ten or more counts support this clone. The chain has TRBV25-1 and TRBJ2-7, with TRBD2 matching 10 bases. Germline values: CDR1 MGHDK, CDR2 SYGVNS. This CDR3 has 15 residues. V lost 4 bases and J lost 1; bases outside the gene matches: 4. CDR3 amino acids: CASSGLAGLSYEQYF. The CDR3 nucleotides are TGTGCCAGCAGTGGACTAGCGGGCTTATCCTACGAGCAGTACTTC.

This rearrangement joins TRBV7-2 to TRBJ1-2; D is ambiguous. This CDR3 has 13 amino acids. Germline loops: CDR1 SGHTA, CDR2 FQGNSA. V was cut by 11 bases and J by 2 bases, with 15 bases left in between. DNA of the CDR3: TGTGCCGGACTGCCAGAGACCAACTATGGCTACACCTTC. As protein: CAGLPETNYGYTF. Complete variable domain (other parts from reference TRBV7-2 and TRBJ1-2): GAGVSQSPSNKVTEKGKDVELRCDPISGHTALYWYRQSLGQGLEFLIYFQGNSAPDKSGLPSDRFSAERTGGSVSTLTIQRTQQEDSAVYLCAGLPETNYGYTFGSGTRLTVV.

CDR3 DNA: TGTGCCAGCAGTCGAACTAGCGTTGGGGCCAACGTCCTGACTTTC. It specifies CASSRTSVGANVLTF. The rearrangement joins TRBV9 to TRBJ2-6, with 7 bases fitting TRBD2. Looked up from germline, CDR1 is SGDLS and CDR2 is YYNGEE. Trimming removed 5 bases from V and 3 bases from J; junction bases left unmatched: 5. The CDR3 is 15 amino acids.

The J gene is TRBJ2-1, the V gene TRBV10-3; TRBD2 matches at 11 bases. Germline-derived CDR1 and CDR2 are ENHRY and SYGVKD. The CDR3 length is 15 residues. V shed 6 bases and J 5 bases; nucleotides not matched to a gene: 6. CDR3 in amino acids: CAIRTGTSGHNEQFF. CDR3 bases: TGTGCCATCAGAACCGGGACTAGCGGCCACAATGAGCAGTTCTTC.

This chain uses TRBV28 with TRBJ2-7; D gene ambiguous. CDR1 is MDHEN, CDR2 SYDVKM, per germline. The CDR3 consists of 11 residues. The CDR3 reads CITRSSYEQYF. The DNA of the CDR3 is TGTATCACTCGGAGCTCCTACGAGCAGTACTTC.

As for this clone: A clone one base away is much larger, so this may be a read error. The chain carries TRBV2 and TRBJ2-3; 13 bases agree with TRBD2. Unmatched junction bases numbered 0, after V lost 3 bases and J lost 3 bases. CDR3 size: 15 residues. Germline assignment: CDR1 SNHLY and CDR2 FYNNEI. The DNA of the CDR3 is TGTGCCAGCAGTGAGACTAGCGGGAGGACAGATACGCAGTATTTT. Amino acid sequence: CASSETSGRTDTQYF.

V is TRBV19 and J is TRBJ1-5, with D perhaps matching TRBD1 (6 bases). V gave up 4 bases and J gave up 1 base, with 11 bases separating them. The CDR3 has 15 residues. Per the germline V gene, CDR1 is LNHDA and CDR2 is SQIVND (reference sequence). The CDR3 loop is CASSKRTDSNQPQHF. Here the CDR3 DNA reads TGTGCCAGTAGTAAAAGGACAGACAGCAATCAGCCCCAGCATTTT.

The chain carries TRBV7-9 and TRBJ2-7; D may be TRBD2 (5 bases). CDR3 size: 12 residues. The germline gives CDR1 SEHNR, CDR2 FQNEAQ (reference sequence). V lost 5 bases, J lost 5 bases, and 10 bases lay in between. This CDR3 reads CASSKVRDEQYF. In DNA, the CDR3 is TGTGCCAGCAGCAAGGTGAGGGACGAGCAGTACTTC.

J is TRBJ2-1 and V is TRBV6-5; perhaps TRBD2 as D (5 bases). CDR1 and CDR2 (germline): MNHEY, SVGAGI. V shed 4 bases and J shed 4 bases, with 5 bases lying between them. The CDR3 totals 12 residues. CDR3 region: CASSSGYNEQFF. In DNA, the CDR3 is TGTGCCAGCAGTTCGGGGTACAATGAGCAGTTCTTC.

This sequence joins TRBV5-1 and TRBJ2-3; 7 nucleotides agree with TRBD2. J lost 2 bases, V lost 4 bases, and 4 bases had no gene match. From germline, CDR1 is SGHRS and CDR2 YFSETQ. This CDR3 has 14 residues. DNA for the CDR3: TGCGCCAGCAGCGGGGGGGGTACCACAGATACGCAGTATTTT. This sequence encodes CASSGGGTTDTQYF.

The chain joins TRBV6-1 to TRBJ2-7; TRBD1 agrees at 9 bases. This CDR3 has 12 residues. Germline V gene sequence: CDR1 MNHNS, CDR2 SASEGT. V shed 6 bases and J 4 bases; nucleotides not matched to a gene: 1. The CDR3 reads CASRQGAYEQYF. CDR3 nucleotide sequence: TGTGCCAGCAGACAGGGGGCGTACGAGCAGTACTTC.

The CDR3 DNA reads as TGTGCCAGCAGTCGGACAGGGAATCAGCCCCAGCATTTT. It codes for CASSRTGNQPQHF. This chain uses TRBV6-5 with TRBJ1-5; 8 bases are a match to TRBD1. The germline CDR1 and CDR2 sequences are MNHEY and SVGAGI. Germline trimming cut 5 bases from V and 4 bases from J; bases unmatched to any gene: 1. The CDR3 sequence is 13 residues long.

This chain joins TRBV7-9 and TRBJ1-1, with D perhaps matching TRBD1 (5 bases). CDR1 and CDR2 (germline): SEHNR, FQNEAQ (reference sequence). The CDR3 runs 15 residues. The V end lost 1 base, the J end lost 1 base, and 10 bases lay between the germline ends. CDR3 amino acids: CASSLGQLGNTEAFF. CDR3 DNA: TGTGCCAGCAGCTTAGGACAGCTAGGGAACACTGAAGCTTTCTTT.

This clone was seen only a few times. The rearrangement joins TRBV25-1 to TRBJ1-1, with TRBD1 matching 12 bases. V shed 10 bases and J 8 bases; nucleotides not matched to a gene: 8. Germline V lookup: CDR1 MGHDK, CDR2 SYGVNS. The CDR3 consists of 13 residues. The CDR3 loop reads CATRGQGAREAFF. CDR3 nucleotide sequence: TGTGCCACCCGGGGACAGGGGGCTAGAGAAGCTTTCTTT.